This is a list of T cell receptor beta chains from one sample in a study of radiation and T cells in renal cell carcinoma. Sequenced by immunoSEQ multiplex PCR; TCRdb stores in-frame clones only, minus some. The table has around 9,300 clones, around 63% seen once. Source: tumor tissue, taken from a patient whose treatment included radiotherapy and nephrectomy. Source of these receptors: a woman between 50 and 59 years old with renal cell carcinoma. Each CDR3 is given with its conserved first and last residue. A D gene is named only where the DNA matches it firmly. Expanded clones are given a class, and other clones once, few, many or no size at all.

CDR3 | DNA | length | D | J | size | V
CASSLGLQGQYSAGNTIYF | TGTGCCAGCAGCTTAGGTCTACAGGGTCAGTACAGTGCTGGAAACACCATATATTTT | 19 | . | TRBJ1-3 | . | TRBV7-2
CASSLVVGTSSEQYF | TGCGCCAGCAGCTTGGTGGTGGGAACTAGCTCCGAGCAGTACTTC | 15 | . | TRBJ2-7 | few | TRBV5-1
CASSVRQGPSYEQYF | TGTGCCAGCAGCGTCAGACAGGGCCCCTCCTACGAGCAGTACTTC | 15 | TRBD1 | TRBJ2-7 | . | TRBV7-3
CASSLGDSPYEQYF | TGTGCCAGCAGCTTAGGAGACAGTCCCTACGAGCAGTACTTC | 14 | . | TRBJ2-7 | . | TRBV7-9
CASSLNGVNTGELFF | TGTGCCAGCAGCTTAAACGGAGTGAACACCGGGGAGCTGTTTTTT | 15 | . | TRBJ2-2 | . | TRBV7-2
CATSRDQRGNEKLFF | TGTGCCACCAGCAGAGATCAAAGGGGTAATGAAAAACTGTTTTTT | 15 | . | TRBJ1-4 | . | TRBV15
CASSRGGASYNEQFF | TGTGCCAGCTCCAGGGGCGGCGCCTCCTACAATGAGCAGTTCTTC | 15 | . | TRBJ2-1 | . | TRBV11-2
CASSAGGTYEQYF | TGTGCCAGCTCAGCCGGAGGCACCTACGAGCAGTACTTC | 13 | . | TRBJ2-7 | . | TRBV18
CASSPLAGGPGNEQFF | TGTGCCAGCAGCCCGTTAGCGGGAGGGCCGGGGAATGAGCAGTTCTTC | 16 | TRBD2 | TRBJ2-1 | . | TRBV7-2
CASSQGIGISGNTIYF | TGCGCCAGCAGCCAAGGTATCGGAATCTCTGGAAACACCATATATTTT | 16 | . | TRBJ1-3 | . | TRBV4-1
CASSLPAGRGNNEQFF | TGTGCCAGCAGCTTACCGGCGGGAAGGGGTAACAATGAGCAGTTCTTC | 16 | . | TRBJ2-1 | . | TRBV7-3
CASSAHGFQGGDQFF | TGTGCCAGCAGCGCCCATGGTTTTCAGGGGGGCGATCAGTTCTTC | 15 | . | TRBJ2-1 | few | TRBV6-5
CASSSKGLDYYEQYF | TGTGCCAGCAGTTCGAAGGGACTAGACTACTACGAGCAGTACTTC | 15 | TRBD2 | TRBJ2-7 | few | TRBV27
CASSLISQSEAFF | TGTGCCAGCAGCTTAATATCCCAGTCTGAAGCTTTCTTT | 13 | . | TRBJ1-1 | . | TRBV7-6
CASSQGDYSYNEQFF | TGCGCCAGCAGCCAAGGGGATTACAGCTACAATGAGCAGTTCTTC | 15 | . | TRBJ2-1 | . | TRBV4-3
CASRTGARSTNQPQHF | TGTGCCAGTAGAACGGGGGCGCGCTCTACAAATCAGCCCCAGCATTTT | 16 | . | TRBJ1-5 | . | TRBV19
CAWSVGNTEAFF | TGTGCCTGGAGTGTAGGGAACACTGAAGCTTTCTTT | 12 | . | TRBJ1-1 | once | TRBV30
CATSRGGAGANNSPLHF | TGTGCCACCAGCCGGGGAGGTGCGGGGGCAAATAATTCACCCCTCCACTTT | 17 | . | TRBJ1-6 | . | TRBV15
CAWSTPGPAGGEKLFF | TGTGCCTGGAGTACGCCCGGGCCTGCCGGGGGTGAAAAACTGTTTTTT | 16 | . | TRBJ1-4 | . | TRBV30
CASSPVPWFLGGYTF | TGTGCCAGCAGCCCGGTTCCCTGGTTCTTAGGTGGCTACACCTTC | 15 | . | TRBJ1-2 | few | TRBV4-1
CATTVNLGGLVFF | TGTGCCACCACAGTTAACTTGGGGGGTTTGGTGTTTTTT | 13 | . | TRBJ1-4 | . | TRBV15
CASSLGISEGNEQFF | TGTGCCAGCAGTCTGGGTATCTCCGAGGGCAATGAGCAGTTCTTC | 15 | . | TRBJ2-1 | . | TRBV6-4
CASSGLDREGQPQHF | TGTGCCAGCAGCGGGCTTGACAGGGAAGGCCAGCCCCAGCATTTT | 15 | TRBD1 | TRBJ1-5 | medium-sized | TRBV9
CAWSVGAGGKETQYF | TGTGCCTGGAGTGTGGGGGCGGGAGGGAAAGAGACCCAGTACTTC | 15 | TRBD2 | TRBJ2-5 | . | TRBV30
CASSLNRDYGYTF | TGTGCCAGCAGCCTCAATCGGGACTATGGCTACACCTTC | 13 | . | TRBJ1-2 | . | TRBV27
CASSKGHADYGYTF | TGTGCCAGCAGCAAGGGACACGCGGACTATGGCTACACCTTC | 14 | . | TRBJ1-2 | few | TRBV7-9
CASSYSSWGGETQYF | TGTGCCAGCAGTTACTCGAGCTGGGGGGGGGAGACCCAGTACTTC | 15 | TRBD2 | TRBJ2-5 | . | TRBV6-5
CASSQDRRQYTGELFF | TGCGCCAGCAGCCAAGATAGGCGACAGTACACCGGGGAGCTGTTTTTT | 16 | . | TRBJ2-2 | once | TRBV4-3
CASSVQGGDTEAFF | TGTGCCAGCAGCGTTCAGGGGGGTGACACTGAAGCTTTCTTT | 14 | TRBD1 | TRBJ1-1 | . | TRBV9
CAISRGQADLNTEAFF | TGTGCCATCAGCCGGGGACAGGCTGATCTGAACACTGAAGCTTTCTTT | 16 | TRBD1 | TRBJ1-1 | . | TRBV10-3
CASSLSGEGTEAFF | TGTGCCAGCAGTTTATCAGGGGAGGGCACTGAAGCTTTCTTT | 14 | . | TRBJ1-1 | . | TRBV27
CASSPRLGGGYEQYF | TGTGCCAGCAGTCCCCGGTTGGGGGGAGGCTACGAGCAGTACTTC | 15 | . | TRBJ2-7 | few | TRBV28
CASSLRTGVGAYGYTF | TGTGCCAGCAGTTTAAGGACAGGGGTGGGTGCCTATGGCTACACCTTC | 16 | TRBD1 | TRBJ1-2 | . | TRBV27
CASSIWGMRESGEQYF | TGTGCCAGCAGCATTTGGGGGATGCGGGAGTCGGGCGAGCAGTACTTC | 16 | TRBD2 | TRBJ2-7 | once | TRBV2
CASSQAGSLQETQYF | TGCGCCAGCAGCCAGGCAGGGAGCCTCCAAGAGACCCAGTACTTC | 15 | . | TRBJ2-5 | . | TRBV4-1
CASSQEKGPQWGTDTQYF | TGTGCCAGCAGCCAAGAAAAGGGCCCTCAATGGGGTACAGATACGCAGTATTTT | 18 | . | TRBJ2-3 | . | TRBV14
CASSGTTVPTNEKLFF | TGTGCCAGTAGTGGGACAACAGTTCCAACTAATGAAAAACTGTTTTTT | 16 | . | TRBJ1-4 | medium-sized | TRBV19
CASSGSGVGYGYTF | TGTGCCAGTAGTGGGTCGGGAGTTGGCTATGGCTACACCTTC | 14 | . | TRBJ1-2 | . | TRBV19
CVSSLAESTTHEQYF | TGTGTCAGCAGCTTAGCGGAGAGCACGACGCACGAGCAGTACTTC | 15 | . | TRBJ2-7 | once | TRBV7-8
CASSLDGGSNEQYF | TGTGCCAGCAGCCTTGACGGGGGGAGCAACGAGCAGTACTTC | 14 | TRBD2 | TRBJ2-7 | . | TRBV7-9
CASSPMVRGAAPEQYF | TGTGCCAGCAGCCCTATGGTGCGGGGGGCCGCCCCCGAGCAGTACTTC | 16 | TRBD2 | TRBJ2-7 | . | TRBV7-2